This T cell receptor (beta chain) was sequenced in a study of blood T cell repertoires in COVID-19. V dropped 4 bases and J dropped 2 bases, with 8 bases sitting between them. This CDR3 spans 13 amino acids. Germline V gene lookup returns CDR1 PRHDT and CDR2 FYEKMQ (reference sequence). The protocol was immunoSEQ multiplex PCR, while the TCRdb copy is restricted to in-frame clones and leaves out a portion. In the table there are 200,000 to 250,000 clones, under 95% of which are singletons. This receptor was taken from a woman aged 18-29 years who had recovered from COVID-19. This rearrangement joins TRBV13 to TRBJ1-1; D possibly corresponds to TRBD1 (5 bases). The specimen sequenced was PBMCs or T cells enriched from blood (not recorded which). CDR3: CASSSGDNTEAFF. The CDR3 nucleotides read TGTGCCAGCAGCTCGGGGGATAACACTGAAGCTTTCTTT.